The T cell receptor beta chain under discussion was sequenced for a study of blood T cell repertoires in COVID-19. Study at large: Samples came from the United States, Italy and Spain, spanning acute and convalescent COVID-19. The cDNA or gDNA used as material had been derived from T cells, B-cell-depleted T cells, or PBMCs.

CDR1 and CDR2 from the germline V gene are SGHTA and FQGNSA. Trimming took 5 bases from V and 1 from J; bases not matched to a gene: 5. The CDR3 spans 15 residues. The data were produced by immunoSEQ multiplex PCR, yet TCRdb's version contains in-frame clones alone and is incomplete. The table shows fewer than 150,000 clones, with around 81% occurring only once. The chain carries TRBV7-2 and TRBJ2-3; 8 nucleotides match TRBD2. Sequencing was performed on peripheral blood. The source of this sequence is a human donor in a cohort sampled during active COVID-19. The CDR3 is CASSRTSIRTDTQYF. CDR3 bases: TGTGCCAGCAGCCGGACTAGCATACGCACAGATACGCAGTATTTT.